Sequencing of this TCR beta chain was carried out in a study of long-term antiretroviral therapy in people with HIV (dated by TCRdb to the early 2020s). About the investigation overall: The earliest samples were collected approximately a decade before the 2015 WHO recommendation for immediate ART, a period when ART was typically delayed until CD4 counts fell. From 30 adults with confirmed HIV infection, the cohort provided some 200 cryopreserved PBMC samples, gathered serially across a mean of around six years (range 1-12). A retrospective serial study tested whether ART initiation and durable HIV suppression were associated with changes in peripheral blood TRB repertoire composition and diversity. No cross-contamination during QIAcube processing was seen in test extractions of a monoclonal T-cell line run alongside approximately 36 polyclonal samples. Eleven of the 30 participants with HIV were female.

The immunoSEQ hsTCRB v3.0 assay was used at survey level resolution for TRB variable region sequencing. A depth of roughly 35,000-55,000 T-cell genomes per sample was targeted for TRB sequencing. TRB libraries were pooled and sequenced on an Illumina MiSeq using a v3 150-cycle kit. As for the original processing: Repertoire analysis was performed in R inside a reproducible Nextflow workflow that covered QC, data transformation and analysis. LymphoSeq2, an R package for exploring AIRR-Seq data, was used to implement the custom analyses. Four samples yielding fewer than 5000 total TRB sequences were excluded, leaving over 150 analyzed HIV repertoires. Among the roughly 200 retained HIV repertoires, 55 to 65 were collected before ART initiation and over 120 were collected after ART initiation. Repertoires were downsampled to 5000 TRB nucleotide sequences, with summary statistics averaged over 100 downsampling iterations. The analysis kept only TRB sequences whose CDR3 regions were at least seven amino acids long. Diversity was measured with a Shannon entropy-derived clonality score and the Gini coefficient. In repertoire networks, the top 5000 CDR3 amino acid sequences were linked whenever an edit distance of one separated two sequences. For TRB CDR3 amino acid sequences, GLIPH2 was used to predict antigen specificity groups and MHC restriction. CDR3 amino acid sequences were matched against VDJdb and McPAS-TCR to flag known CMV, EBV, HIV or tissue antigen associations. Pre-ART, post-ART and control groups were compared with Wilcoxon signed-rank tests and Holm-Bonferroni correction. TCRdb took over this immuneACCESS table, retaining in-frame rearrangements with V and J assigned. Such tables are incomplete; in checked studies, under half of the missing clones stem from an unresolved V gene, and the remainder is unexplained. V, J and clone size reflect that table, while D and trimming were determined from the DNA. In all, the sample holds some 16,000 clones, and 70% to 85% of those were seen once. Clones ranked in the top ten supply roughly 23% of the sample.

Regarding this clone: The antigen it recognizes is unknown. Base qualities were left out, and no much larger clone turns up one base away.

To be included, a participant needed at least one PBMC sample from before ART initiation plus at least two post-ART samples. Treatment was received in the United States of America by all participants with HIV. Before DNA extraction, cryopreserved samples containing 1-10 million PBMC were thawed and washed. At the time of the earliest PBMC sample for each participant with HIV, ages ranged from roughly 23 to 60 years. PBMC samples were contributed by each participant from 1-4 timepoints before ART initiation and 2-8 timepoints after ART initiation, with a median of 7 samples. Serial HIV viral load, CD4+ T-cell count, ART history and demographic data were obtained for every participant. A Qiagen kit on a QIAcube was used to extract genomic DNA from unsorted PBMC, with samples processed in batches of 12. Study-level results and caveats: No data were available on ART adherence, viral resistance or therapy changes, limiting inferences about post-ART repertoire changes. A significant increase in TRB diversity was found to be associated with ART initiation, although TRB diversity was observed to remain significantly below that of transplant donor controls even after long-term ART. Expanded TRB clones identified before ART initiation dominated the repertoire across all time points, though the dominance fluctuated and decreased in many PLHIV after ART. The samples span the years 2004 to 2017, and the ART regimens used may be less effective than current regimens. Because PBMC availability was limited, only the TCR beta chain was sequenced, with no alpha chain pairing. Because pre-ART samples had limited cell numbers, profiling was done on unsorted PBMC rather than on sorted CD4+ and CD8+ T cells. CDR3 length ranges in HIV repertoires were narrower than in controls, and network structure suggested an antigen-experienced repertoire with only a slight naive shift after ART.

The sequence derives from a man between 40 and 49 years old with HIV. The sample consisted of unsorted PBMCs, taken 2.1 years after starting antiretroviral therapy.

This receptor carries the CDR3 CASSLQDGGNTEAFF. The nucleotide sequence reads as follows: TGCGCCAGCAGCTTGCAGGACGGGGGGAACACTGAAGCTTTCTTT. This chain is built from TRBV5-1 and TRBJ1-1; a tentative D call is TRBD1 (5 bases match). V was cut back by 1 base and J by 1 base, leaving a gap of 11 bases between them. According to the germline V gene, CDR1 reads SGHRS and CDR2 reads YFSETQ. The CDR3 starts with the cysteine, ends with the phenylalanine, and has 15 residues. Only the CDR3 DNA stays, 45 bases, in frame from base 1.